Detailed here is one T cell receptor (beta chain). The V and J ends lost 4 bases and 6 bases, in that order; junction bases with no gene match: 10. Germline lookup yields CDR1 ENHRY and CDR2 SYGVKD. This CDR3 spans 18 amino acids. Some clones are missing from TCRdb's copy, which holds only in-frame ones; the method was immunoSEQ multiplex PCR. The sample lists fewer than 200,000 clones, 90% occurring once. The data stem from a study of control samples from healthy donors and cancer patients. V usage is TRBV10-3 and J usage is TRBJ2-1, with 15 bases lining up with TRBD2. The receptor was isolated from a woman aged 50 to 60 in good health. Sequencing was performed on blood. The CDR3 nucleotides read TGTGCCATCAGTGGTCGGACTAGCGGGGGGGGCGGACCCAATGAGCAGTTCTTC. Residues: CAISGRTSGGGGPNEQFF.